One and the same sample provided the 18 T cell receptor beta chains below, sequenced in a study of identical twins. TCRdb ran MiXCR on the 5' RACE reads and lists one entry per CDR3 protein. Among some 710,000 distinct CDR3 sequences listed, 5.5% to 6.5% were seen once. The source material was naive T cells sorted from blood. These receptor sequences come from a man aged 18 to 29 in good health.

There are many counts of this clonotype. The CDR3 nucleotides read TGCAGCGTTGAAGATCCCCGGGCAACAGATACGCAGTATTTT. Amino acids: CSVEDPRATDTQYF. The V call is TRBV29-1, the J call TRBJ2-3, with D unclear. Germline V gene lookup returns CDR1 SQVTM and CDR2 ANQGSEA. This CDR3 has 14 residues. The ends were cut back, 0 bases at V and 3 bases at J, with 10 bases in the middle.

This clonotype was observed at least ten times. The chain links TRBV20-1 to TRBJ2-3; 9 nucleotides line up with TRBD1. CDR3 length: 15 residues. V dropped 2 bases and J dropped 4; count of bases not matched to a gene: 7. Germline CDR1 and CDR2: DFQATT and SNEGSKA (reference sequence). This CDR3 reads CSARRPTGGADTQYF. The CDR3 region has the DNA TGCAGTGCTAGACGTCCGACAGGGGGAGCAGATACGCAGTATTTT.

The CDR3 here is CASSQEPRQNEKLFF. The CDR3 region has the DNA TGTGCCAGCAGCCAAGAACCCAGGCAGAATGAAAAACTGTTTTTT. V is TRBV4-2 and J is TRBJ1-4, with no clear D. V lost 0 bases and J 5 bases, leaving 10 bases between the germline ends. The CDR3 extends over 15 amino acids. The germline V gene has CDR1 LGHNA and CDR2 YNFKEQ.

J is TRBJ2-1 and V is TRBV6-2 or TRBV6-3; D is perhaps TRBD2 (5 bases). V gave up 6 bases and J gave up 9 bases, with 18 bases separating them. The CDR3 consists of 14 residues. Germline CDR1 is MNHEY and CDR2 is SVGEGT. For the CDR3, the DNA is TGTGCCAGCAGCTCCCCTCTGGTGGCGGGTGAGCAGTTCTTC. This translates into CASSSPLVAGEQFF.

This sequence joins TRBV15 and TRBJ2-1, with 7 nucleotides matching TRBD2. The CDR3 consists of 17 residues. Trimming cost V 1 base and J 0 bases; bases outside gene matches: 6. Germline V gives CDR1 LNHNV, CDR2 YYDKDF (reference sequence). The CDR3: CATSRGGGRSSYNEQFF. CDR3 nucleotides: TGTGCCACCAGCAGAGGGGGGGGGAGAAGCTCCTACAATGAGCAGTTCTTC.

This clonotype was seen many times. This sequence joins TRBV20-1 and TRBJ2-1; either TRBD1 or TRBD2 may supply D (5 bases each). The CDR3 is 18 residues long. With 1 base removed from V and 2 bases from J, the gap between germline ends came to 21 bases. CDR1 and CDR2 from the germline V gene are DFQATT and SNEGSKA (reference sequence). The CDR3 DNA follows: TGCAGTGCTAGAGTTTGGGCTGGAGCGGACATTACCTACAATGAGCAGTTCTTC. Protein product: CSARVWAGADITYNEQFF.

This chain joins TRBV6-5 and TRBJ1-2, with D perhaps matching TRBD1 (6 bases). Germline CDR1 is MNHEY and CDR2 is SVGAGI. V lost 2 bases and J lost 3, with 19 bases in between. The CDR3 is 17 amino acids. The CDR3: CASSYSTPGAGDYGYTF. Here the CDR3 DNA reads TGTGCCAGCAGTTACAGTACCCCGGGGGCCGGGGACTATGGCTACACCTTC.

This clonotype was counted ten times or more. For the CDR3, the DNA is TGTGCCAGCTCACCCCGGGACAGGGGGTACGAGCAGTACTTC. Encoded protein: CASSPRDRGYEQYF. The genes are TRBV18 and TRBJ2-7; TRBD1 matches at 11 bases. The ends lost 3 bases at V and 4 bases at J; junction bases unmatched: 2. This CDR3 contains 14 residues. Germline V lookup: CDR1 KGHSH, CDR2 LQKENI.

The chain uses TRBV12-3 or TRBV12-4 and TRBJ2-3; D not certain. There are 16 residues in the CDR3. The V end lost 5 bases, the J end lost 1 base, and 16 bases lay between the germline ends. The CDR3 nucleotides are TGTGCCAGCAGTCCCCTTCCACGCGCCGGCACAGATACGCAGTATTTT. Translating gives CASSPLPRAGTDTQYF.

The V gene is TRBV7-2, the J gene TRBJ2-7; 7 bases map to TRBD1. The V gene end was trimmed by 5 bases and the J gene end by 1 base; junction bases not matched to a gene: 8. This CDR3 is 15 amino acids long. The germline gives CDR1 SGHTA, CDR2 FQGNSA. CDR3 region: CASSDHGTVSYEQYV. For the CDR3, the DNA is TGTGCCAGCAGCGATCACGGGACAGTATCCTACGAGCAGTACGTC.

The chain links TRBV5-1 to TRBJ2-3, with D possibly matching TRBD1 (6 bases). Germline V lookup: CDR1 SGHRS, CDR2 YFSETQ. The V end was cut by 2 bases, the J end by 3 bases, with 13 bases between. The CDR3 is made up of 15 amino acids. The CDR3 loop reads CASSFQGRATDTQYF. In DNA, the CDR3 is TGCGCCAGCAGCTTCCAGGGGAGAGCAACAGATACGCAGTATTTT.

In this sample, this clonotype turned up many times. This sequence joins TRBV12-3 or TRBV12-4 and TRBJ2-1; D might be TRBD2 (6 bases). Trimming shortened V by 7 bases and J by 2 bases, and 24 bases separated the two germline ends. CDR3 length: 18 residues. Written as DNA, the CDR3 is TGTGCCAGCACCTTAGGGAGGCTACAGGACTTTACCTACAATGAGCAGTTCTTC. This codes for CASTLGRLQDFTYNEQFF.

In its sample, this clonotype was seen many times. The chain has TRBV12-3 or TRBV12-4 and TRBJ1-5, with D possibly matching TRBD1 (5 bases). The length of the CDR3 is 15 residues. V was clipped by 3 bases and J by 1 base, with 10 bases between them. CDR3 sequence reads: CASSFGGASNQPQHF. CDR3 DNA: TGTGCCAGCAGTTTCGGAGGGGCCAGCAATCAGCCCCAGCATTTT.

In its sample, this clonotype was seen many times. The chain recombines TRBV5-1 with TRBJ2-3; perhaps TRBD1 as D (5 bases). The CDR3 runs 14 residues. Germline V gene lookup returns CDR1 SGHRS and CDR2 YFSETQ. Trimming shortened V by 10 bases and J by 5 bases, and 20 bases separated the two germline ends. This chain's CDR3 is CAGRRGTAGDTQYF. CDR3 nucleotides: TGCGCCGGTCGAAGGGGCACCGCCGGAGATACGCAGTATTTT.

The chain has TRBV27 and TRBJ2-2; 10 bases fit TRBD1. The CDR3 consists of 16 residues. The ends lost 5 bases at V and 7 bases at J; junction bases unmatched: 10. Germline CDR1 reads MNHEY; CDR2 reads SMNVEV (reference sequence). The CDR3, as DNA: TGTGCCAGCAGTATGACAGGGGGCGCAGGAATCGGGGAGCTGTTTTTT. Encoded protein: CASSMTGGAGIGELFF.

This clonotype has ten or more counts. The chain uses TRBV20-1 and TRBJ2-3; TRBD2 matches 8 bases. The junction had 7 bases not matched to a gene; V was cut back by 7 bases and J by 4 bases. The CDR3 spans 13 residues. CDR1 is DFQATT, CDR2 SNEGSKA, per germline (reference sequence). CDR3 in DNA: TGCAGTGGGAAGCGGGAGAGGCCAGATACGCAGTATTTT. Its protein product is CSGKRERPDTQYF.

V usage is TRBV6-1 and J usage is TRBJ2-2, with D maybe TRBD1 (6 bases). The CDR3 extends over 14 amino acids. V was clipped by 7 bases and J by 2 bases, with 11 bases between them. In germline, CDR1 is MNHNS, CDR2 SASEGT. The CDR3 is CASIAGANTGELFF. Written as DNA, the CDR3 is TGTGCCAGCATCGCAGGGGCCAACACCGGGGAGCTGTTTTTT.

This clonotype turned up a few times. Here the CDR3 reads CAISEPQRSNYGYTF. DNA of the CDR3: TGTGCCATCAGTGAACCACAGCGATCTAACTATGGCTACACCTTC. The rearrangement links TRBV10-3 to TRBJ1-2; no definite D call. In germline, CDR1 is ENHRY, CDR2 SYGVKD. There are 15 residues in the CDR3. V was shortened by 3 bases and J by 0 bases, with 11 bases between the two germline ends.